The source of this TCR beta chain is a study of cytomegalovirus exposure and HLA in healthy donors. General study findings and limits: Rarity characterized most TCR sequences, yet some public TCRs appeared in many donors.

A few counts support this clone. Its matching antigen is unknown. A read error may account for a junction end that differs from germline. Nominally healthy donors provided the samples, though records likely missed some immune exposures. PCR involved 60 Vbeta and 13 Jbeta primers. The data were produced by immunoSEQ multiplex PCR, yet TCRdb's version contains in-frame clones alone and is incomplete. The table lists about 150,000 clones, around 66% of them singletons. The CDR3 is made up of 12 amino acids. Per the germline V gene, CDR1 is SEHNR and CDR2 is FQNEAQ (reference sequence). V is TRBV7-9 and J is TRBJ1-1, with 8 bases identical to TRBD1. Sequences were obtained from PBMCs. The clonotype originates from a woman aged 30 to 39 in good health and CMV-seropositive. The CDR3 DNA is TGTTCCAGCAGCCATGGACAGGGTGGAGCTTTCTTT. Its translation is CSSSHGQGGAFF.